This T cell receptor (beta chain) originates from a study of T cells after yellow fever vaccination. Template switching by 5'RACE produced TCR cDNA, adding a universal primer site and UMIs. TCRdb independently ran MiXCR on the 5' RACE reads; one entry per CDR3 protein. Of approximately 550,000 distinct CDR3 sequences listed, approximately 13% were seen once; the top ten hold roughly 13%. Study-wide results and limits: Abundant clonotypes from the bulk population could have been carried over as contaminants into FACS-sorted repertoires. Reappearance after the booster was seen for most primary-vaccination clones, at roughly 96% CD4 and 75% to 90% CD8.

CDR1 is SGHAT, CDR2 FQNNGV, per germline. The V end lost 5 bases, the J end lost 2 bases, and 15 bases lay between the germline ends. The CDR3 totals 15 residues. With respect to this clonotype: Its target is not known.

The TCR originated in a young man who received the YFV17D yellow fever vaccine. The rearrangement links TRBV11-2 to TRBJ2-5; D possibly matches TRBD1 or TRBD2 (5 bases each). Source: PBMCs, taken on the day of the yellow fever booster vaccination. The CDR3 coding sequence is TGTGCCAGCAGCATCACCGGGACCAGGCAAGAGACCCAGTACTTC. Translating it yields CASSITGTRQETQYF.